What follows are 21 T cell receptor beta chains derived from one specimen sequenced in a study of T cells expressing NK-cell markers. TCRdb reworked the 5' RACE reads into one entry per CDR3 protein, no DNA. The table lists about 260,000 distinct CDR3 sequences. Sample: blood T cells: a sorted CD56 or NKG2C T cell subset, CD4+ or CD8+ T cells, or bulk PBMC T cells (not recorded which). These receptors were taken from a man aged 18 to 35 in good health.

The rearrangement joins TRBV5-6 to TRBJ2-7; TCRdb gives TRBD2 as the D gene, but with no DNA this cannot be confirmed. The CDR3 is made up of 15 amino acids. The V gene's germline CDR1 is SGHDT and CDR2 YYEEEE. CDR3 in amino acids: CASSSSGTSAEGQYF. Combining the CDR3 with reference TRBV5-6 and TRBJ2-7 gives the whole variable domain DAGVTQSPTHLIKTRGQQVTLRCSPKSGHDTVSWYQQALGQGPQFIFQYYEEEERQRGNFPDRFSGHQFPNYSSELNVNALLLGDSALYLCASSSSGTSAEGQYFGPGTRLTVT.

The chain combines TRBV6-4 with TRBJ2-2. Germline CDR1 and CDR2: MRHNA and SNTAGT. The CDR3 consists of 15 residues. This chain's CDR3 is CASSQWGFDTGELFF.

The CDR3 loop is CSVASPGLALGQFF. V gene TRBV29-1 combines with J gene TRBJ2-1; absent DNA, TCRdb's TRBD2 call cannot be checked. Germline lookup yields CDR1 SQVTM and CDR2 ANQGSEA. The CDR3 length is 14 residues.

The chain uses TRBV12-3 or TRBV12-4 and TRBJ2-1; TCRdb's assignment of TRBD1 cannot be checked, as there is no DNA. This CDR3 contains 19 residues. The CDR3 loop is CASSPGGGGPLFSYNEQFF.

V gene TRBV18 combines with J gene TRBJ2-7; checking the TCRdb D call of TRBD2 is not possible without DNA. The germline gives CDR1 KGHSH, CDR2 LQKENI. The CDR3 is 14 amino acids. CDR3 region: CASSGTSKLYEQYF.

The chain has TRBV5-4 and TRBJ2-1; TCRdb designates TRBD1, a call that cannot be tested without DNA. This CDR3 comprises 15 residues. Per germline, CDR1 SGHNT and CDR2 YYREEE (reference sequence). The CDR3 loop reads CASHGQVESYNEQFF.

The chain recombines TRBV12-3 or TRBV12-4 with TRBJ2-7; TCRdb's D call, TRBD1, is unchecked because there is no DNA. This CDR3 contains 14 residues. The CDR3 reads CASTGDRIHPEQYF.

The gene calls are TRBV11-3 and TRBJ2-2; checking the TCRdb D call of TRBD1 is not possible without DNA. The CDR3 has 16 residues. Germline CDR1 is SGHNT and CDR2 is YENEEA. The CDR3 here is CAIALIRPFSPGELFF.

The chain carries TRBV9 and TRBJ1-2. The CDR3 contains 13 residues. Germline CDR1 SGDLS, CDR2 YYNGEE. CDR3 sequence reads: CASSVSPEESYTF.

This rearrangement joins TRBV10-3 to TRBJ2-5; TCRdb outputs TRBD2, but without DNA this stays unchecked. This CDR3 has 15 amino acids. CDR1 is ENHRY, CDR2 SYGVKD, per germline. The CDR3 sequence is CAISESGEGRETQYF.

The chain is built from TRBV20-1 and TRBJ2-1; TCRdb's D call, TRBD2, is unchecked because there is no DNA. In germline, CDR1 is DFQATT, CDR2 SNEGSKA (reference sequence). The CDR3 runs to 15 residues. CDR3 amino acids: CSARAGESPNNEQFF.

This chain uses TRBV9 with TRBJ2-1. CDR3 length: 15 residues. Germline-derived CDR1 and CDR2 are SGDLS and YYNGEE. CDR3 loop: CASSVAPVSNNEQFF.

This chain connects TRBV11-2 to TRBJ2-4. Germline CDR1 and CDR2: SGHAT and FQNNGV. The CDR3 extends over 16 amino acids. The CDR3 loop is CASSLVTALAKNIQYF.

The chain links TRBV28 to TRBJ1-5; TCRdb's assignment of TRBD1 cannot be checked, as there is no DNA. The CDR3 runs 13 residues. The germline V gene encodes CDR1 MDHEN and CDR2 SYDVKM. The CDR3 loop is CASIRTGNQPQHF. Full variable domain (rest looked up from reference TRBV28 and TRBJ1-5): DVKVTQSSRYLVKRTGEKVFLECVQDMDHENMFWYRQDPGLGLRLIYFSYDVKMKEKGDIPEGYSVSREKKERFSLILESASTNQTSMYLCASIRTGNQPQHFGDGTRLSIL.

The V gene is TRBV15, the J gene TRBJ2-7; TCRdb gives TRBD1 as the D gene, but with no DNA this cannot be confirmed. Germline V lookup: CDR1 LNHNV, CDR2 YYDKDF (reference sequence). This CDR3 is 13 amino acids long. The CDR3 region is CATSRDRVGEQYF.

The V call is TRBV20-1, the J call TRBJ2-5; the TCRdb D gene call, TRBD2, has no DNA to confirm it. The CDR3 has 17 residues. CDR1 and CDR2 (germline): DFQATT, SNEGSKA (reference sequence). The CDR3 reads CSASPSRLAGGPETQYF.

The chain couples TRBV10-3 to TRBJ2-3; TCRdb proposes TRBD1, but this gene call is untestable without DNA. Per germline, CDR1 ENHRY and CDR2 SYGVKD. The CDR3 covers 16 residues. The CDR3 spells CAISGVAPTSTDTQYF.

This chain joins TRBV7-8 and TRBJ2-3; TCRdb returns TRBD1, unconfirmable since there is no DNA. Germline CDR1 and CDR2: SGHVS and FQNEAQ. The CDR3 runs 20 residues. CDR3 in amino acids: CASSSVAATRVLGGTDTQYF.

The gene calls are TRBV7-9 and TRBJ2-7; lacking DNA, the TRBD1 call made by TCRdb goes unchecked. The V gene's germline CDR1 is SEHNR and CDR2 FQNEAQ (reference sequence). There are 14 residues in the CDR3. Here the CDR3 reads CASSIQGPLYEQYF.

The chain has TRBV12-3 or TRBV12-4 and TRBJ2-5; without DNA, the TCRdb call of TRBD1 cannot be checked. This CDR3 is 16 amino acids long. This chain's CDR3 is CASSFGDRMRQETQYF.

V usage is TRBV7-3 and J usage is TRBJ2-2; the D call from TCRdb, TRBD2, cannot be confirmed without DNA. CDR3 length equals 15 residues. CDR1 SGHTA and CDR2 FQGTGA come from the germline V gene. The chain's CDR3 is CASSLIGREARELFF.